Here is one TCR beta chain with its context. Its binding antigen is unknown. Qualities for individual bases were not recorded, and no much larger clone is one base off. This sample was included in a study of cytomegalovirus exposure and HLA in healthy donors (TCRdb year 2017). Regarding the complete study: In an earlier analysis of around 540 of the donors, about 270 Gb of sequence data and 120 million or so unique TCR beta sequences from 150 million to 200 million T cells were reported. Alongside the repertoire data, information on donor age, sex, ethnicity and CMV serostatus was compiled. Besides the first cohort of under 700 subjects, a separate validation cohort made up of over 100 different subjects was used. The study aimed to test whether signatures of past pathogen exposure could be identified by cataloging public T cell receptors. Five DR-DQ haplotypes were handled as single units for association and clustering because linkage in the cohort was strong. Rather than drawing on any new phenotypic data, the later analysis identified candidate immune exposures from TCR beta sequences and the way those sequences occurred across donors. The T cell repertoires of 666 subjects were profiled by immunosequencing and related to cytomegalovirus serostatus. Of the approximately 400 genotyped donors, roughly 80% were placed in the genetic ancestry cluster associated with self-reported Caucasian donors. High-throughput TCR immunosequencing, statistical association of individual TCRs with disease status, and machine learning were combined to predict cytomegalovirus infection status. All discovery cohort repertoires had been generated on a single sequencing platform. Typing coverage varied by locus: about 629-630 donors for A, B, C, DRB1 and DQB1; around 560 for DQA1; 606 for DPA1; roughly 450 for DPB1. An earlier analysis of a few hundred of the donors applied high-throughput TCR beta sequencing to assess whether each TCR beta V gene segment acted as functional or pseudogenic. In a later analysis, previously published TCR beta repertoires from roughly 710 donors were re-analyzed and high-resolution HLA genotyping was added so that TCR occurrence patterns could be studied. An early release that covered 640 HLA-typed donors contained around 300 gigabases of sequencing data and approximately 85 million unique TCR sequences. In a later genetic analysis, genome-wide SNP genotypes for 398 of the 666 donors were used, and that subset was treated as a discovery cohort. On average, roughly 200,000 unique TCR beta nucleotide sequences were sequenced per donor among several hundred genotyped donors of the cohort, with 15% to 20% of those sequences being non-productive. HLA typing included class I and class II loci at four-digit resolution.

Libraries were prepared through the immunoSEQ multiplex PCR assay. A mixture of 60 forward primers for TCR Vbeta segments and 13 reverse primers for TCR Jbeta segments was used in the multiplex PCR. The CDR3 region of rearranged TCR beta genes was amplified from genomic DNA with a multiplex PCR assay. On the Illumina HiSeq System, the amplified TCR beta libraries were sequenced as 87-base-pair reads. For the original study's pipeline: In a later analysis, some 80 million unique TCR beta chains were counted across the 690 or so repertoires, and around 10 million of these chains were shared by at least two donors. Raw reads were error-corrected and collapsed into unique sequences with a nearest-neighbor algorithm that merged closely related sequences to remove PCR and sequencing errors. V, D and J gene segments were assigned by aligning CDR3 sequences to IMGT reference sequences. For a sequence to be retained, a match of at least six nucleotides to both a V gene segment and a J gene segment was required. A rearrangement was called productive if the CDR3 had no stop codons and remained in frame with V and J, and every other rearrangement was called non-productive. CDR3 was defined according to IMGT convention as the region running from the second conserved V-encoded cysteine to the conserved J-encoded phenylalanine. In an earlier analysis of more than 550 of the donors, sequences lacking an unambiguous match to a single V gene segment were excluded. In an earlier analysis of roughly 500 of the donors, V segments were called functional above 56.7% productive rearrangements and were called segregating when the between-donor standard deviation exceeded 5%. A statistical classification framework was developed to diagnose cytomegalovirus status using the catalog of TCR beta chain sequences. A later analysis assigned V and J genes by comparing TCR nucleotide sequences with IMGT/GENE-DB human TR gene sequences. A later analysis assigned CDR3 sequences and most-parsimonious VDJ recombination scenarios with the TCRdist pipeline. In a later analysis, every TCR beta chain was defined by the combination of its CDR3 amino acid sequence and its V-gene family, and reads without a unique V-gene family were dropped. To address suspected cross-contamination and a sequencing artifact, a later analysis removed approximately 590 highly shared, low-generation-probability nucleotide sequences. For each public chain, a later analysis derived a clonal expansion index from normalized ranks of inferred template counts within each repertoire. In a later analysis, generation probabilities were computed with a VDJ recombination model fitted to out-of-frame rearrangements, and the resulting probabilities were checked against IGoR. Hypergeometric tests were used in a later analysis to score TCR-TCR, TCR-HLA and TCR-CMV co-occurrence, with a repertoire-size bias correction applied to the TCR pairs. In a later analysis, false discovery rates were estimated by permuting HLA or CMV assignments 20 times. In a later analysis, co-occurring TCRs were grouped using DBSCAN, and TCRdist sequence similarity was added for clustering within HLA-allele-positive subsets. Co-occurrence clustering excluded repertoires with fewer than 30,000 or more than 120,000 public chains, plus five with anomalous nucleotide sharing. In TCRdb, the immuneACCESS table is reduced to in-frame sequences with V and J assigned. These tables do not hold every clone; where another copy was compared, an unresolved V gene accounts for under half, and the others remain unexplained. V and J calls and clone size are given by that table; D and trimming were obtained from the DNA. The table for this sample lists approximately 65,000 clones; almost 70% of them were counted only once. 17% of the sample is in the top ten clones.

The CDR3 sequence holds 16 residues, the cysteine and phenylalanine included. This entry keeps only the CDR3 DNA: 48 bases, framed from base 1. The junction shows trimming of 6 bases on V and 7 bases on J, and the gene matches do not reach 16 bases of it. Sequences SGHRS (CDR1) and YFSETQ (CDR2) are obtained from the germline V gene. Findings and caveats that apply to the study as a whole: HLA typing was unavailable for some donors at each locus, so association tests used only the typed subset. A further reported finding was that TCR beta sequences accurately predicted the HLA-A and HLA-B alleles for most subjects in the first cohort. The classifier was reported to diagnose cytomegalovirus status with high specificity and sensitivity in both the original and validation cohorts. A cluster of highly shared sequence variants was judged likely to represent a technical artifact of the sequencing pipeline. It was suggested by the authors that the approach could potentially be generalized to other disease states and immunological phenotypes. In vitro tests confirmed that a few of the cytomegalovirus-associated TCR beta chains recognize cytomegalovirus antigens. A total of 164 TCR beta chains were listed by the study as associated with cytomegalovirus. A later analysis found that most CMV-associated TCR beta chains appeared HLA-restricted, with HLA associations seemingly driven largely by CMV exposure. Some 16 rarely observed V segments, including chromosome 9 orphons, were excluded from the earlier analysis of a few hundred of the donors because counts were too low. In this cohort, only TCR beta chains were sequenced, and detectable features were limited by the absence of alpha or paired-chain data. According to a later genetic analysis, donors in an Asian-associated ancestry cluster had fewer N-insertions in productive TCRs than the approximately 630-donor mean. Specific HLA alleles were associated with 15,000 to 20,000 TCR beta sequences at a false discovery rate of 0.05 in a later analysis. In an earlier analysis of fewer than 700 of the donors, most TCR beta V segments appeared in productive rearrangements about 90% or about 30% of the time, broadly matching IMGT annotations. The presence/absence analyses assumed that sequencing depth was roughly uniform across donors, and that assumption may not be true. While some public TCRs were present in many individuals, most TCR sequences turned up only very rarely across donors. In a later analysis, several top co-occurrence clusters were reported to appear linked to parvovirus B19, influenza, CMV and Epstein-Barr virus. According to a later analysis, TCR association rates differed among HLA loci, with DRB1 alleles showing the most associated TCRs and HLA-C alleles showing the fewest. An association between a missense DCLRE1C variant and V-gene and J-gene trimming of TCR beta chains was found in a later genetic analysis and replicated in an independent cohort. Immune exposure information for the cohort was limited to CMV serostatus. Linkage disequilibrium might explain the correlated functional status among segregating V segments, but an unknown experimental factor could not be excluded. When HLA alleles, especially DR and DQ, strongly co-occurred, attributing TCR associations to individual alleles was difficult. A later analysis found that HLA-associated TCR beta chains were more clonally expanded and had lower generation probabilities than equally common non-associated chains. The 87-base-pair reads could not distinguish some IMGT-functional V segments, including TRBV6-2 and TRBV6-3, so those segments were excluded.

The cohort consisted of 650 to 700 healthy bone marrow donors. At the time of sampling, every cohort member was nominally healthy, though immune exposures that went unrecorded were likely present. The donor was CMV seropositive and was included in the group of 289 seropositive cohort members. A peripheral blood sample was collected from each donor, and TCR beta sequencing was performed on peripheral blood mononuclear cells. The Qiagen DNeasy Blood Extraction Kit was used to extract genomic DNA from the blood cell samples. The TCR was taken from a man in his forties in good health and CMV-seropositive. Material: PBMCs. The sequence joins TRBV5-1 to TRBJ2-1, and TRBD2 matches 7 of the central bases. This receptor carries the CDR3 CASTMGGTAGRNEQFF. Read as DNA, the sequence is TGCGCCAGCACCATGGGAGGGACTGCAGGGAGGAATGAGCAGTTCTTC.